A selection of T cell receptor beta chains follows, all from one sample in a study of T cell responses to AZD1222 COVID-19 vaccine. Generated by immunoSEQ multiplex PCR, the TCRdb table keeps only in-frame clones and is missing some. The repertoire holds tens of thousands of clones, with approximately 85% as singletons. The source was peripheral blood, collected 28 days after the second AZD1222 dose. Every receptor here comes from an adult who received the AZD1222 COVID-19 vaccine. The CDR3 runs from the conserved cysteine through the conserved F or W. The order of the fields is clone size, V gene, J gene, D gene, CDR3 DNA, CDR3 protein. D genes are given only for firm matches. Clone size, where shown, is once, few, many, or a class for clones that have expanded.

size: .
V: TRBV6-1
J: TRBJ1-5
D: TRBD1
DNA: TGTGCCAGCAGTGCTGTGGTTGGGACAGGGATGTTTAATCAGCCCCAGCATTTT
CDR3: CASSAVVGTGMFNQPQHF

size: few
V: TRBV4-1
J: TRBJ2-5
D: .
DNA: TGCGCCAGCAGCCAAAACCCTACAGAACTGACAGAGACCCAGTACTTC
CDR3: CASSQNPTELTETQYF

size: .
V: TRBV5-8
J: TRBJ2-3
D: .
DNA: TGTGCCAGCAGCCCGCACCAGATATTTAATACGCAGTATTTT
CDR3: CASSPHQIFNTQYF

size: .
V: TRBV28
J: TRBJ1-2
D: .
DNA: TGTGCCAGCAGCGATGGTTGGAACAACTATGGCTACACCTTC
CDR3: CASSDGWNNYGYTF

size: once
V: TRBV5-1
J: TRBJ2-3
D: TRBD1
DNA: TGCGCCAGCAGCTCTAGGACAGGGGGTACAGATACGCAGTATTTT
CDR3: CASSSRTGGTDTQYF

size: .
V: TRBV19
J: TRBJ1-1
D: .
DNA: TGTGCCAGTAGTATCCCCCCAAGAGGCACTGAAGCTTTCTTT
CDR3: CASSIPPRGTEAFF

size: .
V: TRBV19
J: TRBJ2-3
D: .
DNA: TGTGCCAGTAGTACTATAAGTACAGATACGCAGTATTTT
CDR3: CASSTISTDTQYF

size: .
V: TRBV4-2
J: TRBJ2-6
D: .
DNA: TGTGCCAGCAGCCAAGTTTCAGTCTCTGGGGCCAACGTCCTGACTTTC
CDR3: CASSQVSVSGANVLTF

size: few
V: TRBV6-1
J: TRBJ1-2
D: .
DNA: TGTGCCAGCAGTGAAGCCCCGGGGTTAGGTAACTATGGCTACACCTTC
CDR3: CASSEAPGLGNYGYTF

size: .
V: TRBV28
J: TRBJ2-1
D: .
DNA: TGTGCCAGCAGTTTATCCATTCACAATGAGCAGTTCTTC
CDR3: CASSLSIHNEQFF

size: .
V: TRBV10-2
J: TRBJ1-5
D: .
DNA: TGCGCCAGCAGTGAGTCGGGTGGTAATCAGCCCCAGCATTTT
CDR3: CASSESGGNQPQHF

size: .
V: TRBV28
J: TRBJ1-1
D: TRBD1
DNA: TGTGCCAGCAGTCGACAGGGGGCAACTGAAGCTTTCTTT
CDR3: CASSRQGATEAFF

size: .
V: TRBV10-1
J: TRBJ1-2
D: .
DNA: TGCGCCAGCAGTGAGTCGGGAGGGATCCCCGAGGATGGCTACACCTTC
CDR3: CASSESGGIPEDGYTF

size: .
V: TRBV11-1
J: TRBJ2-5
D: TRBD2
DNA: TGTGCCAGCAGCTTCCTAGCGGGGGAACAAGAGACCCAGTACTTC
CDR3: CASSFLAGEQETQYF

size: .
V: TRBV3-1/TRBV3-2
J: TRBJ2-1
D: TRBD1
DNA: TGTGCCAGCAGCCTATTTCAGGGGGCAGGGTTGAATGAGCAGTTCTTC
CDR3: CASSLFQGAGLNEQFF

size: .
V: TRBV6-5
J: TRBJ1-2
D: .
DNA: TGTGCCAGCATTTCCACCAGGGAAGGCTATGGCTACACCTTC
CDR3: CASISTREGYGYTF

size: .
V: TRBV25-1
J: TRBJ1-2
D: TRBD1
DNA: TGTGCCAGCAGTGAATTTGGCCAGGGGGCGGGTGGCTACACCTTC
CDR3: CASSEFGQGAGGYTF

size: .
V: TRBV4-1
J: TRBJ2-2
D: .
DNA: TGCGCCAGCGGCCAAAACAGCCGGGGCAGGGGAGACACCGGGGAGCTGTTTTTT
CDR3: CASGQNSRGRGDTGELFF

size: .
V: TRBV28
J: TRBJ1-2
D: TRBD1
DNA: TGTGCCAGCAGGGGGGCAGGGGGTATTCATGGCTACACCTTC
CDR3: CASRGAGGIHGYTF

size: .
V: TRBV2
J: TRBJ2-3
D: .
DNA: TGTGCCAGCAGTAACACAGATACGCAGTATTTT
CDR3: CASSNTDTQYF

size: .
V: TRBV5-1
J: TRBJ1-1
D: TRBD1
DNA: TGCGCCAGCAGCTTGGAAGAGACAGGGTATAACACTGAAGCTTTCTTT
CDR3: CASSLEETGYNTEAFF

size: .
V: TRBV13
J: TRBJ2-7
D: .
DNA: TGTGCCAGCAGTTCCGCCCGGGCTCCCTACGAGCAGTACTTC
CDR3: CASSSARAPYEQYF

size: once
V: TRBV5-4
J: TRBJ2-3
D: TRBD2
DNA: TGTGCCAGCAGCCTTGGACTAGCGGGCCCTTCTCTCACAGATACGCAGTATTTT
CDR3: CASSLGLAGPSLTDTQYF

size: .
V: TRBV19
J: TRBJ1-2
D: .
DNA: TGTGCCAGTAGTCCTGGTCGAGCGGGCGGGGGAGGCTACACCTTC
CDR3: CASSPGRAGGGGYTF

size: .
V: TRBV28
J: TRBJ1-5
D: TRBD1
DNA: TGTGCCAGCAGTTTATCGGGACAGGGGGCAAGCGGCAATCAGCCCCAGCATTTT
CDR3: CASSLSGQGASGNQPQHF

size: .
V: TRBV30
J: TRBJ2-2
D: .
DNA: TGTGCCTGGAGTTTTAGACAGGATGCCGGGGAGCTGTTTTTT
CDR3: CAWSFRQDAGELFF

size: .
V: TRBV19
J: TRBJ1-3
D: .
DNA: TGTGCCAGTAGTTCTAAACCGGGAAACCTGGCGGACACCATATATTTT
CDR3: CASSSKPGNLADTIYF

size: once
V: TRBV7-9
J: TRBJ2-7
D: .
DNA: TGTGCCAGCAGCTTAGTTCGTGAGCAGTACTTC
CDR3: CASSLVREQYF

size: .
V: TRBV24-1
J: TRBJ2-1
D: TRBD1
DNA: TGTGCCACCAGTGATCGATCCGGGACAGGGCAGTTCTTC
CDR3: CATSDRSGTGQFF

size: few
V: TRBV2
J: TRBJ2-5
D: .
DNA: TGTGCCAGATCCTCGGCCCTCCAAGAGACCCAGTACTTC
CDR3: CARSSALQETQYF

size: .
V: TRBV6-5
J: TRBJ1-6
D: .
DNA: TGTGCCAGCAGTTATGACTGGGGGTCTTTTTCACCCCTCCACTTT
CDR3: CASSYDWGSFSPLHF